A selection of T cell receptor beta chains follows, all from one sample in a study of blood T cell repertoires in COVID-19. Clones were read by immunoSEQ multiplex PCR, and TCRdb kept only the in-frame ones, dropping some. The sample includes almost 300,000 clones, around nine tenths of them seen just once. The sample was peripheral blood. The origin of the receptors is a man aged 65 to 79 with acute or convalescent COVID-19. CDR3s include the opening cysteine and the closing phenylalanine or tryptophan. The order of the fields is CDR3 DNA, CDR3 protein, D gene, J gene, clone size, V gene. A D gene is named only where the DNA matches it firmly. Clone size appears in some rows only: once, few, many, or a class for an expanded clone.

CDR3 DNA: TGTGCCAGCAGCAAAGCTTCGGGGGGAAGCAATCAGCCCCAGCATTTT
CDR3 protein: CASSKASGGSNQPQHF
D gene: NA
J gene: TRBJ1-5
clone size: few
V gene: TRBV28

CDR3 DNA: TGTGCCAGCAGCCAAACCTATTCAGGGGTCTCCTACGAGCAGTACTTC
CDR3 protein: CASSQTYSGVSYEQYF
D gene: NA
J gene: TRBJ2-7
clone size: NA
V gene: TRBV3-1/TRBV3-2

CDR3 DNA: TGCGCCAGCAGCTTGGAACTAGCGGCAGGCAGGGATACGCAGTATTTT
CDR3 protein: CASSLELAAGRDTQYF
D gene: TRBD2
J gene: TRBJ2-3
clone size: NA
V gene: TRBV5-1

CDR3 DNA: TGTGCCAGCTCTCGTGGGACTGCAAAAGGGGTCGAGCAGTACTTC
CDR3 protein: CASSRGTAKGVEQYF
D gene: NA
J gene: TRBJ2-7
clone size: NA
V gene: TRBV18

CDR3 DNA: TGTGCCAGCAGCTCTTTGGCAGGGTTTTACGAGCAGTACTTC
CDR3 protein: CASSSLAGFYEQYF
D gene: NA
J gene: TRBJ2-7
clone size: NA
V gene: TRBV5-6

CDR3 DNA: TGTGCCAGCAGTTTAACAGGGGGCCTTTACTATGGCTACACCTTC
CDR3 protein: CASSLTGGLYYGYTF
D gene: TRBD1
J gene: TRBJ1-2
clone size: few
V gene: TRBV5-6

CDR3 DNA: TGTGCCAGTAGTACCCTAGTAGGGAGTGGGAACACTGAAGCTTTCTTT
CDR3 protein: CASSTLVGSGNTEAFF
D gene: NA
J gene: TRBJ1-1
clone size: NA
V gene: TRBV19

CDR3 DNA: TGTGCCAGCAGCTTGAGTGACAGAGTGAACACTGAAGCTTTCTTT
CDR3 protein: CASSLSDRVNTEAFF
D gene: NA
J gene: TRBJ1-1
clone size: NA
V gene: TRBV7-2

CDR3 DNA: TGTGCCAGCAATGGACAGAGCCAAGAGACCCAGTACTTC
CDR3 protein: CASNGQSQETQYF
D gene: NA
J gene: TRBJ2-5
clone size: NA
V gene: TRBV6-5

CDR3 DNA: TGTGCCAGCAAGGAAGGGGCTGGTTCACCCCTCCACTTT
CDR3 protein: CASKEGAGSPLHF
D gene: NA
J gene: TRBJ1-6
clone size: once
V gene: TRBV12-3/TRBV12-4

CDR3 DNA: TGTGCCACTGCCCCCGGACAGGGGGCAGCAGATACGCAGTATTTT
CDR3 protein: CATAPGQGAADTQYF
D gene: TRBD1
J gene: TRBJ2-3
clone size: NA
V gene: TRBV10-3

CDR3 DNA: TGTGCCAGCAGCTTGGACAGGGCCTTCACAGATACGCAGTATTTT
CDR3 protein: CASSLDRAFTDTQYF
D gene: TRBD1
J gene: TRBJ2-3
clone size: NA
V gene: TRBV6-5

CDR3 DNA: TGCGCCAGCAGCTTGGGACAGGGCCACTCTGGAAACACCATATATTTT
CDR3 protein: CASSLGQGHSGNTIYF
D gene: TRBD1
J gene: TRBJ1-3
clone size: few
V gene: TRBV5-1

CDR3 DNA: TGTGCCAGCAATAGGGGCTCCAGGGAGACCCAGTACTTC
CDR3 protein: CASNRGSRETQYF
D gene: NA
J gene: TRBJ2-5
clone size: NA
V gene: TRBV28

CDR3 DNA: TGTGCCAGCAGCTATCGGCGGGACAGGGGCCCCGAGCAGTACTTC
CDR3 protein: CASSYRRDRGPEQYF
D gene: TRBD1
J gene: TRBJ2-7
clone size: NA
V gene: TRBV5-8

CDR3 DNA: TGTGCCAGCAGCCAGGTCCGAGGGACCCAGTACTTC
CDR3 protein: CASSQVRGTQYF
D gene: NA
J gene: TRBJ2-5
clone size: NA
V gene: TRBV3-1/TRBV3-2

CDR3 DNA: TGCGCCAGCAGCTCCCAGTCAGGCACCTATGGCTACACCTTC
CDR3 protein: CASSSQSGTYGYTF
D gene: NA
J gene: TRBJ1-2
clone size: NA
V gene: TRBV5-1

CDR3 DNA: TGCGCCAGCAGCCAGGACCGGGGGACGGGTACCTACGAGCAGTACTTC
CDR3 protein: CASSQDRGTGTYEQYF
D gene: NA
J gene: TRBJ2-7
clone size: NA
V gene: TRBV4-1

CDR3 DNA: TGTGCCAGCAGCTTATATTCGGGGGATACGCAGTATTTT
CDR3 protein: CASSLYSGDTQYF
D gene: NA
J gene: TRBJ2-3
clone size: few
V gene: TRBV11-2

CDR3 DNA: TGTGCCAGCAGCGAGACAGGGGGCGTTTCACCCCTCCACTTT
CDR3 protein: CASSETGGVSPLHF
D gene: TRBD1
J gene: TRBJ1-6
clone size: once
V gene: TRBV9

CDR3 DNA: TGTGCCAGCTCACCATCCCGGGCCCAGGGGGTCAATCAGCCCCAGCATTTT
CDR3 protein: CASSPSRAQGVNQPQHF
D gene: TRBD1
J gene: TRBJ1-5
clone size: NA
V gene: TRBV18

CDR3 DNA: TGTGCCAGCAAGACACTGGGACAGGTCGGAGAAAAACTGTTTTTT
CDR3 protein: CASKTLGQVGEKLFF
D gene: TRBD1
J gene: TRBJ1-4
clone size: NA
V gene: TRBV2

CDR3 DNA: TGTGCCAGCAGCTTAGTAGGACTCCAGTACCGATACGAGCAGTACTTC
CDR3 protein: CASSLVGLQYRYEQYF
D gene: NA
J gene: TRBJ2-7
clone size: NA
V gene: TRBV7-2

CDR3 DNA: TGTGCCATCAGTGATCGGGACTCCCAGTACAATGGCTACACCTTC
CDR3 protein: CAISDRDSQYNGYTF
D gene: NA
J gene: TRBJ1-2
clone size: NA
V gene: TRBV10-3

CDR3 DNA: TGTGCCAGCAGGGCGAATGGGGGGGGTTACTATGGCTACACCTTC
CDR3 protein: CASRANGGGYYGYTF
D gene: NA
J gene: TRBJ1-2
clone size: once
V gene: TRBV27

CDR3 DNA: TGCGCCAGCAGCCAAGTCCTGCGGGGAACTGAAGCTTTCTTT
CDR3 protein: CASSQVLRGTEAFF
D gene: NA
J gene: TRBJ1-1
clone size: NA
V gene: TRBV4-3

CDR3 DNA: TGTGCCAGCAGCTATAGCGGGGCGCTAGATACGCAGTATTTT
CDR3 protein: CASSYSGALDTQYF
D gene: TRBD2
J gene: TRBJ2-3
clone size: NA
V gene: TRBV7-9

CDR3 DNA: TGTGCCAGTAGTATAGCGGGAGGCGAAAACGAGCAGTACTTC
CDR3 protein: CASSIAGGENEQYF
D gene: TRBD2
J gene: TRBJ2-7
clone size: few
V gene: TRBV19

CDR3 DNA: TGTGCCAGCAGCTTAGGTCTTGGCAATACGAACACCGGGGAGCTGTTTTTT
CDR3 protein: CASSLGLGNTNTGELFF
D gene: NA
J gene: TRBJ2-2
clone size: NA
V gene: TRBV7-9

CDR3 DNA: TGTGCCAGCAGTTTAAGACAGTCAGTGTCCAAACCTATCTACGAGCAGTACTTC
CDR3 protein: CASSLRQSVSKPIYEQYF
D gene: NA
J gene: TRBJ2-7
clone size: NA
V gene: TRBV27

CDR3 DNA: TGTGCCAGCAGCTTAGTAGAGGGGAGGACTCCAACCGGGGAGCTGTTTTTT
CDR3 protein: CASSLVEGRTPTGELFF
D gene: NA
J gene: TRBJ2-2
clone size: once
V gene: TRBV7-6

CDR3 DNA: TGTGCCAGCAGGACCCACGAGAGGGAAAAACTGTTTTTT
CDR3 protein: CASRTHEREKLFF
D gene: NA
J gene: TRBJ1-4
clone size: NA
V gene: TRBV6-5

CDR3 DNA: TGTGCCAGCAGCGGCCTAGCGGGGGGCAACAATGAGCAGTTCTTC
CDR3 protein: CASSGLAGGNNEQFF
D gene: TRBD2
J gene: TRBJ2-1
clone size: NA
V gene: TRBV9

CDR3 DNA: TGTGCCAGCAATACCCCGGGACTAGCGATTGAGCAGTTCTTC
CDR3 protein: CASNTPGLAIEQFF
D gene: TRBD2
J gene: TRBJ2-1
clone size: NA
V gene: TRBV3-1/TRBV3-2

CDR3 DNA: TGTGCCAGCAGTTACCTACCAAGGACACCCCAAGAGACCCAGTACTTC
CDR3 protein: CASSYLPRTPQETQYF
D gene: NA
J gene: TRBJ2-5
clone size: NA
V gene: TRBV6-5

CDR3 DNA: TGTGCCAGCAGTGGACAGGGAATGGAGCAGTACTTC
CDR3 protein: CASSGQGMEQYF
D gene: TRBD1
J gene: TRBJ2-7
clone size: few
V gene: TRBV5-4

CDR3 DNA: TGCGCCAGCAGCCGGGACAGGGGTATTTCACCCCTCCACTTT
CDR3 protein: CASSRDRGISPLHF
D gene: TRBD1
J gene: TRBJ1-6
clone size: NA
V gene: TRBV4-3

CDR3 DNA: TGTGCCAGTACCCTCACCGGGGGGGCCGTTACAGATACGCAGTATTTT
CDR3 protein: CASTLTGGAVTDTQYF
D gene: TRBD2
J gene: TRBJ2-3
clone size: NA
V gene: TRBV19

CDR3 DNA: TGTGCCAGCAGCCCCGGAGGGACAGGGGGTAATTCACCCCTCCACTTT
CDR3 protein: CASSPGGTGGNSPLHF
D gene: TRBD1
J gene: TRBJ1-6
clone size: NA
V gene: TRBV7-6

CDR3 DNA: TGTGCCAGCAGTGACGACAGATACGAGCAGTACTTC
CDR3 protein: CASSDDRYEQYF
D gene: NA
J gene: TRBJ2-7
clone size: NA
V gene: TRBV12-3/TRBV12-4

CDR3 DNA: TGTGCCAGCAGTTTAACGCTAGTCGGCGGATACGAGCAGTACTTC
CDR3 protein: CASSLTLVGGYEQYF
D gene: NA
J gene: TRBJ2-7
clone size: NA
V gene: TRBV28

CDR3 DNA: TGTGCCAGCAGCCAAACTTCTAGCGGGAGAAGCGAGCAGTACTTC
CDR3 protein: CASSQTSSGRSEQYF
D gene: TRBD2
J gene: TRBJ2-7
clone size: NA
V gene: TRBV5-6

CDR3 DNA: TGCACCAGCAGCCAAGTGCGGACAGGGGGTTCGTCTAGCGGGGGGACAGAGACCCAGTACTTC
CDR3 protein: CTSSQVRTGGSSSGGTETQYF
D gene: NA
J gene: TRBJ2-5
clone size: NA
V gene: TRBV4-3

CDR3 DNA: TGCGCCAGCAGCTTGAGGACAGGGAGAGGCTACGAGCAGTACTTC
CDR3 protein: CASSLRTGRGYEQYF
D gene: TRBD1
J gene: TRBJ2-7
clone size: NA
V gene: TRBV5-1

CDR3 DNA: TGTGCCAGCACCCCGACAGGGTCATATTCACCCCTCCACTTT
CDR3 protein: CASTPTGSYSPLHF
D gene: TRBD1
J gene: TRBJ1-6
clone size: NA
V gene: TRBV3-1/TRBV3-2

CDR3 DNA: TGTGCCAGCAGCCAAGTTTTACAGGGCGGCTACACCTTC
CDR3 protein: CASSQVLQGGYTF
D gene: NA
J gene: TRBJ1-2
clone size: NA
V gene: TRBV4-2

CDR3 DNA: TGCGCCAGCAGCTTTGGGACTAGCGGTAGCACAGATACGCAGTATTTT
CDR3 protein: CASSFGTSGSTDTQYF
D gene: TRBD2
J gene: TRBJ2-3
clone size: NA
V gene: TRBV5-1

CDR3 DNA: TGTGCCAGCAGCCAAGAGGGGACTAGCGGGAGAGTCTACGAGCAGTACTTC
CDR3 protein: CASSQEGTSGRVYEQYF
D gene: TRBD2
J gene: TRBJ2-7
clone size: NA
V gene: TRBV4-2

CDR3 DNA: TGTGCCAGCAGTTACACAGGACAGCTAAACACTGAAGCTTTCTTT
CDR3 protein: CASSYTGQLNTEAFF
D gene: NA
J gene: TRBJ1-1
clone size: NA
V gene: TRBV6-5

CDR3 DNA: TGCGCCAGCAGCATAGGACAGCGCACTTATAATTCACCCCTCCACTTT
CDR3 protein: CASSIGQRTYNSPLHF
D gene: NA
J gene: TRBJ1-6
clone size: NA
V gene: TRBV5-1

CDR3 DNA: TGCGCCAGCAGCTTACGGGAGGGGCGGCCTGAAAAACTGTTTTTT
CDR3 protein: CASSLREGRPEKLFF
D gene: NA
J gene: TRBJ1-4
clone size: NA
V gene: TRBV5-1

CDR3 DNA: TGTGCCAGCAGCCCAGCGGGGTTCTCCACAGATACGCAGTATTTT
CDR3 protein: CASSPAGFSTDTQYF
D gene: TRBD2
J gene: TRBJ2-3
clone size: NA
V gene: TRBV5-6

CDR3 DNA: TGCGCCAGCAGCCAAGATTCGTGTAGACTAGCGGGAGTTGTTGGGGAGACCCAGTACTTC
CDR3 protein: CASSQDSCRLAGVVGETQYF
D gene: TRBD2
J gene: TRBJ2-5
clone size: NA
V gene: TRBV4-3

CDR3 DNA: TGTGCCAGCAGTTTAACTCTCGGGGTAAACTATGGCTACACCTTC
CDR3 protein: CASSLTLGVNYGYTF
D gene: NA
J gene: TRBJ1-2
clone size: NA
V gene: TRBV28